This is a list of T cell receptor beta chains from one sample in a study of blood T cell repertoires in COVID-19. Assay: immunoSEQ multiplex PCR; the TCRdb copy retains only in-frame clones and omits some. Of about 140,000 clones in the sample, around 89% are singletons; the top ten hold over 2%. The source material was peripheral blood. The source of these receptors is a human donor with COVID-19, enrolled during active disease. The donor label of this sample is uncertain. Both conserved end residues are part of each CDR3. Each record gives: V gene, D gene, J gene, clone size, CDR3 protein, CDR3 DNA. The D gene is left open where the match is weak. Size is omitted from some rows. Given values are once, few, many or a class for expanded clones.

V gene: TRBV7-2; D gene: -; J gene: TRBJ1-5; clone size: -; CDR3 protein: CASSLGGQNLQPQHF; CDR3 DNA: TGTGCCAGCAGCTTAGGAGGCCAGAACCTTCAGCCCCAGCATTTT
V gene: TRBV7-3; D gene: -; J gene: TRBJ1-2; clone size: few; CDR3 protein: CASSLNGPGSSYYGYTF; CDR3 DNA: TGTGCCAGCAGCCTAAACGGACCGGGGTCCTCCTACTATGGCTACACCTTC
V gene: TRBV5-1; D gene: -; J gene: TRBJ2-7; clone size: few; CDR3 protein: CASSATGYEQYF; CDR3 DNA: TGCGCCAGCAGCGCAACAGGCTACGAGCAGTACTTC
V gene: TRBV18; D gene: TRBD2; J gene: TRBJ2-7; clone size: -; CDR3 protein: CASGSSGGYEQYF; CDR3 DNA: TGTGCCAGCGGGTCTTCGGGGGGCTACGAGCAGTACTTC
V gene: TRBV19; D gene: -; J gene: TRBJ1-3; clone size: few; CDR3 protein: CASQRRDTIYF; CDR3 DNA: TGTGCCAGTCAGAGGCGTGACACCATATATTTT
V gene: TRBV9; D gene: TRBD2; J gene: TRBJ2-1; clone size: -; CDR3 protein: CASSVGLAGGPSYNEQFF; CDR3 DNA: TGTGCCAGCAGCGTAGGGCTAGCGGGAGGGCCATCCTACAATGAGCAGTTCTTC
V gene: TRBV10-3; D gene: TRBD1; J gene: TRBJ1-5; clone size: -; CDR3 protein: CAISYDRGQPQHF; CDR3 DNA: TGTGCCATCAGTTACGACAGGGGTCAGCCCCAGCATTTT
V gene: TRBV28; D gene: -; J gene: TRBJ1-6; clone size: -; CDR3 protein: CASTNPGIDKNSPLHF; CDR3 DNA: TGTGCCAGCACGAATCCGGGGATCGACAAAAATTCACCCCTCCACTTT
V gene: TRBV11-2; D gene: -; J gene: TRBJ2-1; clone size: -; CDR3 protein: CASSLDRGWSYNEQFF; CDR3 DNA: TGTGCCAGCAGCTTAGACAGGGGATGGTCCTACAATGAGCAGTTCTTC
V gene: TRBV28; D gene: -; J gene: TRBJ1-5; clone size: -; CDR3 protein: CASSRFAGTNFQPQHF; CDR3 DNA: TGTGCCAGCAGCCGATTTGCCGGGACAAATTTCCAGCCCCAGCATTTT
V gene: TRBV11-3; D gene: -; J gene: TRBJ1-1; clone size: -; CDR3 protein: CASSLEGTQGDTEAFF; CDR3 DNA: TGTGCCAGCAGCTTAGAGGGGACACAGGGAGACACTGAAGCTTTCTTT
V gene: TRBV28; D gene: -; J gene: TRBJ2-7; clone size: -; CDR3 protein: CASSSWGTGQYEQYF; CDR3 DNA: TGTGCCAGCAGTTCCTGGGGAACAGGGCAATACGAGCAGTACTTC
V gene: TRBV11-2; D gene: TRBD1; J gene: TRBJ1-5; clone size: -; CDR3 protein: CASSRGQSNQPQHF; CDR3 DNA: TGTGCCAGCAGCAGGGGACAGTCCAATCAGCCCCAGCATTTT
V gene: TRBV11-2; D gene: TRBD2; J gene: TRBJ2-3; clone size: -; CDR3 protein: CASSSGRASDTQYF; CDR3 DNA: TGTGCCAGCAGTAGCGGGAGGGCCTCAGATACGCAGTATTTT
V gene: TRBV9; D gene: -; J gene: TRBJ2-2; clone size: -; CDR3 protein: CASSVTGNTGELFF; CDR3 DNA: TGTGCCAGCAGCGTCACGGGTAACACCGGGGAGCTGTTTTTT
V gene: TRBV29-1; D gene: -; J gene: TRBJ2-1; clone size: -; CDR3 protein: CSGRDLSSYNEQFF; CDR3 DNA: TGCAGCGGCCGAGATCTGAGCTCCTACAATGAGCAGTTCTTC
V gene: TRBV6-1; D gene: -; J gene: TRBJ1-2; clone size: -; CDR3 protein: CASSEGLRGLYTF; CDR3 DNA: TGTGCCAGCAGTGAAGGTCTGAGGGGACTCTACACCTTC
V gene: TRBV12-5; D gene: TRBD1; J gene: TRBJ2-2; clone size: -; CDR3 protein: CASGPGQPNTGELFF; CDR3 DNA: TGTGCTAGTGGACCGGGACAGCCAAACACCGGGGAGCTGTTTTTT
V gene: TRBV18; D gene: TRBD1; J gene: TRBJ2-7; clone size: -; CDR3 protein: CASSTGTVYEQYF; CDR3 DNA: TGTGCCAGCTCAACCGGGACAGTCTACGAGCAGTACTTC
V gene: TRBV2; D gene: TRBD1; J gene: TRBJ1-2; clone size: -; CDR3 protein: CATLGTGPNYGYTF; CDR3 DNA: TGTGCCACTCTCGGGACAGGGCCTAACTATGGCTACACCTTC
V gene: TRBV6-5; D gene: -; J gene: TRBJ1-2; clone size: -; CDR3 protein: CASSYEIGGYGYTF; CDR3 DNA: TGTGCCAGCAGTTATGAGATTGGGGGGTATGGCTACACCTTC